This T cell receptor beta chain was documented in a study of CD8 T cells in ankylosing spondylitis. Study conclusions and caveats: In ankylosing spondylitis patients, matched synovial fluid reportedly showed significant enrichment of disease-linked clones. Typical of ankylosing spondylitis blood, it appeared, was a TCR beta motif of 7 or 8 highly homologous variants.

This clonotype was found a few times. Its target is not known. Making use of molecular barcodes, quantitative 5'-RACE generated TCR beta libraries. TCRdb itself ran the 5' RACE reads through MiXCR, one entry per CDR3 protein. The table records over 150,000 distinct CDR3 sequences, 9.5% to 15% of them present only once. The CDR3 is made up of 18 amino acids. Germline V lookup: CDR1 MNHEY, CDR2 SMNVEV (reference sequence). Germline trimming cut 0 bases from V and 1 base from J; bases unmatched to any gene: 7. The source is a male donor with ankylosing spondylitis or in good health (not recorded which). Sequenced sample: blood, either unsorted or a sorted T cell fraction (not recorded which). V gene TRBV27 combines with J gene TRBJ2-1; TRBD1 matches at 9 bases. In DNA form, the CDR3 reads TGTGCCAGCAGTTTATCCGGGACAGGGAGCAGGTCCTACAATGAGCAGTTCTTC. This sequence encodes CASSLSGTGSRSYNEQFF.